A single sample is the source of the 28 T cell receptor beta chains below, sequenced in a study of cytomegalovirus exposure and HLA in healthy donors. PCR involved 60 Vbeta and 13 Jbeta primers. Some clones are missing from TCRdb's copy, which holds only in-frame ones; the method was immunoSEQ multiplex PCR. The repertoire holds 180,000 or so clones, with approximately 85% as singletons. The specimen was PBMCs. The origin of the receptors is a man aged 18 to 35 in good health and CMV-seropositive.

The chain carries TRBV29-1 and TRBJ2-1; 10 nucleotides line up with TRBD2. V dropped 7 bases and J dropped 5; count of bases not matched to a gene: 5. Per germline, CDR1 SQVTM and CDR2 ANQGSEA. The CDR3 spans 13 residues. The CDR3 loop is CSASGTSDNEQFF. In DNA form, the CDR3 reads TGCAGCGCATCCGGGACTAGCGACAATGAGCAGTTCTTC.

On this clone itself: An end of the junction does not agree with germline; a read error may underlie this. V is TRBV19 and J is TRBJ1-1; D gene ambiguous. Per germline, CDR1 LNHDA and CDR2 SQIVND (reference sequence). The CDR3 loop spans 14 amino acids. CDR3 coding DNA: TGTGCCAGTAGTATAGACGCCGGGAACACTGAAGCTTCCTTT. It translates to CASSIDAGNTEASF.

This clone has just a few counts. V and J are TRBV19 and TRBJ1-3, with 10 bases matching TRBD1. Germline V CDR1 and CDR2: LNHDA, SQIVND (reference sequence). V gave up 6 bases and J gave up 6 bases; unmatched junction bases: 2. The CDR3 runs to 13 residues. The CDR3 protein is CASRTGGVNTIYF. Here the CDR3 DNA reads TGTGCCAGTAGGACAGGGGGCGTAAACACCATATATTTT.

Here the CDR3 reads CASSLVSGADTEAFF. CDR3 nucleotide sequence: TGCGCCAGCAGCTTGGTATCTGGGGCTGACACTGAAGCTTTCTTT. V usage is TRBV5-1 and J usage is TRBJ1-1; possible D gene TRBD1, 5 bases. Germline V gene lookup returns CDR1 SGHRS and CDR2 YFSETQ. This CDR3 spans 15 amino acids. V lost 0 bases to trimming and J lost 3 bases, with 12 bases between them.

V is TRBV7-2 and J is TRBJ1-2, with 7 bases matching TRBD1. The V gene end was trimmed by 5 bases and the J gene end by 6 bases; junction bases not matched to a gene: 15. Per the germline V gene, CDR1 is SGHTA and CDR2 is FQGNSA. This CDR3 region has 16 residues. In nucleotides, the CDR3 is TGTGCCAGCAGCCCCGGGACAGCCTTCCTGGGGGATGGCTACACCTTC. It specifies CASSPGTAFLGDGYTF.

This clone appeared once. J is TRBJ2-7 and V is TRBV29-1; D perhaps matches TRBD1 (6 bases). The CDR3 totals 12 residues. The ends were cut back, 6 bases at V and 2 bases at J, with 11 bases in the middle. The germline V gene has CDR1 SQVTM and CDR2 ANQGSEA. For the CDR3, the DNA is TGCAGCGTGATGGACAGTACCTACGAGCAGTACTTC. It specifies CSVMDSTYEQYF.

This clone has a handful of counts. The chain recombines TRBV13 with TRBJ1-1; D is ambiguous. CDR1 PRHDT and CDR2 FYEKMQ come from the germline V gene (reference sequence). V lost 5 bases and J lost 0, with 10 bases in between. This CDR3 is built from 14 residues. CDR3 sequence reads: CASSPAAMNTEAFF. In DNA form, the CDR3 reads TGTGCCAGCAGCCCCGCGGCCATGAACACTGAAGCTTTCTTT.

This clone was seen a single time. The J gene is TRBJ1-2, the V gene TRBV9, with D unresolved. CDR1 SGDLS and CDR2 YYNGEE come from the germline V gene. The CDR3 has 13 amino acids. V gave up 0 bases and J gave up 4 bases, with 7 bases separating them. Here the CDR3 reads CASSVGGGYGYTF. The CDR3 nucleotides read TGTGCCAGCAGCGTAGGGGGAGGCTATGGCTACACCTTC.

CDR3 in DNA: TGTGCCAGTAGTCCCGGGTTCACCTATAATTCACCCCTCCACTTT. Translated, it gives CASSPGFTYNSPLHF. V usage is TRBV19 and J usage is TRBJ1-6; D is undetermined. This CDR3 comprises 15 residues. CDR1 is LNHDA and CDR2 is SQIVND in the germline V gene (reference sequence). V gave up 5 bases and J gave up 2 bases, with 10 bases separating them.

J is TRBJ1-2 and V is TRBV2; 7 bases line up with TRBD1. CDR1 is SNHLY, CDR2 FYNNEI, per germline. This CDR3 is built from 12 residues. Trimming cost V 8 bases and J 3 bases; bases outside gene matches: 3. CDR3 nucleotide sequence: TGTGCCAGCCTGGGACAGTACTATGGCTACACCTTC. As protein: CASLGQYYGYTF.

V gene TRBV29-1 combines with J gene TRBJ2-1, with a tentative D call TRBD2 (5 bases). V was pared by 0 bases and J by 15 bases, with 21 bases between. CDR1 and CDR2 from the germline V gene are SQVTM and ANQGSEA. This CDR3 comprises 14 residues. The CDR3: CSVEELMGADNPFF. CDR3 nucleotide sequence: TGCAGCGTTGAAGAGTTGATGGGAGCCGATAATCCGTTCTTC.

The J gene is TRBJ2-4, the V gene TRBV5-4; 11 nucleotides line up with TRBD1. CDR3 size: 18 residues. Losses at the gene ends were 5 bases for V and 0 bases for J; bases not matched to a gene: 10. The germline V gene has CDR1 SGHNT and CDR2 YYREEE (reference sequence). The CDR3 protein is CASSSGTGGYLAKNIQYF. The CDR3 DNA reads TGTGCCAGCAGTTCCGGGACAGGGGGTTACCTAGCCAAAAACATTCAGTACTTC.

The chain has TRBV4-1 and TRBJ1-2; TRBD1 might be the D (5 bases). The CDR3 is 14 amino acids. Trimming removed 0 bases from V and 6 bases from J, with 11 bases in between. The germline gives CDR1 MGHRA, CDR2 YSYEKL. In DNA, the CDR3 is TGCGCCAGCAGCCAAGAAGTCCGGGGGAATGGCTACACCTTC. As protein: CASSQEVRGNGYTF.

This clone appeared a single time. V is TRBV5-6 and J is TRBJ2-3; 10 nucleotides match TRBD1. V shed 3 bases, J shed 0 bases, and the junction held 4 bases outside the gene matches. Germline assignment: CDR1 SGHDT and CDR2 YYEEEE. This CDR3 is built from 16 residues. The CDR3 DNA is TGTGCCAGCAGCTGGACAGGGGGAACTAGCACAGATACGCAGTATTTT. It translates to CASSWTGGTSTDTQYF.

The chain employs TRBV6-1 and TRBJ1-6, with D possibly being TRBD1 (6 bases). The germline V gene has CDR1 MNHNS and CDR2 SASEGT. Trimming removed 6 bases from V and 7 bases from J, with 13 bases in between. CDR3 length equals 14 residues. The CDR3: CASRQGDSNSPLHF. DNA for the CDR3: TGTGCCAGCAGACAGGGAGATAGCAATTCACCCCTCCACTTT.

The rearrangement joins TRBV30 to TRBJ2-7, with TRBD2 matching over 15 bases. There are 12 residues in the CDR3. Germline values: CDR1 GTSNPN, CDR2 SVGIG (reference sequence). V dropped 3 bases and J dropped 10; count of bases not matched to a gene: 1. CDR3 residues: CAWRGLAGGQYF. CDR3 bases: TGTGCCTGGAGGGGACTAGCGGGGGGACAGTACTTC.

This clone was seen once. The V call is TRBV6-1, the J call TRBJ2-5; possible D gene TRBD2, 6 bases. The V end lost 6 bases, the J end lost 5 bases, and 16 bases lay between the germline ends. Per the germline V gene, CDR1 is MNHNS and CDR2 is SASEGT. This CDR3 spans 14 amino acids. The CDR3 DNA reads as TGTGCCAGCAGAATGGCGGGGCGGGGTGAGACCCAGTACTTC. Translating gives CASRMAGRGETQYF.

Only a few counts were recorded for this clone. The chain couples TRBV6-6 to TRBJ2-1; 9 bases are a match to TRBD2. Trimming took 0 bases from V and 6 from J; bases not matched to a gene: 6. Germline V CDR1 and CDR2: MNHNY, SVGAGI (reference sequence). The CDR3 is 16 amino acids. The CDR3 loop is CASSYSSGSGGNEQFF. In DNA form, the CDR3 reads TGTGCCAGCAGTTACTCGAGTGGTAGCGGGGGCAATGAGCAGTTCTTC.

This clone turned up a few times. The chain links TRBV4-1 to TRBJ1-1; D call uncertain. The V end lost 6 bases, the J end lost 0 bases, and 11 bases lay between the germline ends. There are 14 residues in the CDR3. The germline V gene has CDR1 MGHRA and CDR2 YSYEKL. CDR3 nucleotide sequence: TGCGCCAGCAGGGGCCCCCTTATGAACACTGAAGCTTTCTTT. The encoded protein is CASRGPLMNTEAFF.

This chain uses TRBV11-2 with TRBJ2-7, with unresolved D. The germline V gene encodes CDR1 SGHAT and CDR2 FQNNGV. V dropped 0 bases and J dropped 3 bases, with 6 bases sitting between them. The CDR3 runs 13 residues. The CDR3: CASSLETLYEQYF. The CDR3 nucleotides read TGTGCCAGCAGCTTAGAGACACTCTACGAGCAGTACTTC.

Here the CDR3 reads CSASGDRGAFF. In DNA form, the CDR3 reads TGCAGTGCTAGTGGAGACAGGGGAGCTTTCTTT. The chain links TRBV20-1 to TRBJ1-1; 8 positions match TRBD1. CDR3 length equals 11 residues. V shed 3 bases, J shed 10 bases, and the junction held 4 bases outside the gene matches. Germline CDR1 DFQATT, CDR2 SNEGSKA (reference sequence).

The chain uses TRBV9 and TRBJ2-3, with 10 bases lining up with TRBD2. The CDR3 loop spans 21 amino acids. The germline V gene encodes CDR1 SGDLS and CDR2 YYNGEE. Germline trimming cut 3 bases from V and 0 bases from J; bases unmatched to any gene: 19. Here the CDR3 reads CASSESPHLAGELSSTDTQYF. The DNA of the CDR3 is TGTGCCAGCAGCGAAAGCCCGCACCTAGCGGGGGAGCTTTCTAGCACAGATACGCAGTATTTT.

The V and J genes are TRBV7-2 and TRBJ2-5; 7 bases agree with TRBD1. Germline V gene lookup returns CDR1 SGHTA and CDR2 FQGNSA. The length of the CDR3 is 13 residues. The J segment lost 4 bases and the V segment lost 2 bases, leaving 1 base of the junction unmatched. The CDR3 region has the DNA TGTGCCAGCAGCTTAAACAGGGGAGAGACCCAGTACTTC. Protein sequence: CASSLNRGETQYF.

The chain uses TRBV5-1 and TRBJ1-4; 10 bases are a match to TRBD1. The CDR3 is 15 residues long. CDR1 is SGHRS and CDR2 is YFSETQ in the germline V gene. Trimming at V came to 0 bases and at J to 5 bases, leaving 1 base not matched to a gene. For the CDR3, the DNA is TGCGCCAGCAGCTTGGCGGGACAGGGGAATGAAAAACTGTTTTTT. Translated: CASSLAGQGNEKLFF.

The rearrangement uses TRBV7-2 and TRBJ1-2; a possible D gene is TRBD1 (5 bases). Germline-derived CDR1 and CDR2 are SGHTA and FQGNSA. The V end was cut by 6 bases, the J end by 4 bases, with 18 bases between. This CDR3 has 15 amino acids. The CDR3 nucleotides read TGTGCCAGCAGACCAACCGGGACTCACCTCTATGGCTACACCTTC. Amino acids: CASRPTGTHLYGYTF. The complete variable domain, with remaining parts taken from reference TRBV7-2 and TRBJ1-2, reads GAGVSQSPSNKVTEKGKDVELRCDPISGHTALYWYRQSLGQGLEFLIYFQGNSAPDKSGLPSDRFSAERTGGSVSTLTIQRTQQEDSAVYLCASRPTGTHLYGYTFGSGTRLTVV.

This clone was picked up one time. The rearrangement uses TRBV7-6 and TRBJ2-1; D remains ambiguous. V was clipped by 1 base and J by 7 bases, with 8 bases between them. The germline V gene encodes CDR1 SGHVS and CDR2 FNYEAQ. The CDR3 length is 13 residues. This chain's CDR3 is CASSLDQANEQFF. CDR3 nucleotide sequence: TGTGCCAGCAGCTTAGATCAAGCTAATGAGCAGTTCTTC.

This clone was seen just once. The V and J genes are TRBV7-8 and TRBJ2-7, with 7 bases aligning to TRBD1. This CDR3 region has 15 residues. Germline values: CDR1 SGHVS, CDR2 FQNEAQ. The V segment lost 2 bases and the J segment 6 bases; nucleotides outside the gene matches: 10. The CDR3 loop is CASSLRQGTGSEQYF. In nucleotides, the CDR3 is TGTGCCAGCAGCTTACGACAGGGTACGGGGTCCGAGCAGTACTTC.

This chain joins TRBV7-3 and TRBJ1-4; D perhaps matches TRBD1 (6 bases). Germline V gene lookup returns CDR1 SGHTA and CDR2 FQGTGA. CDR3 length: 15 amino acids. V lost 0 bases, J lost 1 base, and 6 bases lay in between. CDR3 amino acids: CASSLTGGTNEKLFF. For the CDR3, the DNA is TGTGCCAGCAGCTTAACAGGGGGAACTAATGAAAAACTGTTTTTT.